The rows below give T cell receptor beta chains drawn from one sample of a study of CXCR3-negative and CXCR3-positive naive CD8 T cells. TCRdb reprocessed the 5' RACE reads and keeps a single row for each CDR3 protein, giving no DNA. This sample's table reports about 150,000 distinct CDR3 sequences. Sequenced input: naive CXCR3+ CD8+ T cells from blood. All receptors come from a human donor in good health. Some clones in this sample may be carry-over from other donors' samples. Each CDR3 is given with its conserved first and last residue.

CDR3: CASSSIGVSGANVLTF
length: 16
V: TRBV7-9
J: TRBJ2-6

CDR3: CASSILPPRASTDTQYF
length: 17
V: TRBV19
J: TRBJ2-3

CDR3: CASSQDPREVYGYTF
length: 15
V: TRBV4-1
J: TRBJ1-2

CDR3: CSASPDSRVSYNEQFF
length: 16
V: TRBV29-1
J: TRBJ2-1

CDR3: CASSPRAGVTYGYTF
length: 15
V: TRBV4-3
J: TRBJ1-2

CDR3: CASSYSKGGGNTGELFF
length: 17
V: TRBV6-6
J: TRBJ2-2

CDR3: CASSPWHGQETQYF
length: 14
V: TRBV7-9
J: TRBJ2-5

CDR3: CASSLWGTHTGELFF
length: 15
V: TRBV5-1
J: TRBJ2-2

CDR3: CASSPSWENTEAFF
length: 14
V: TRBV12-3/TRBV12-4
J: TRBJ1-1

CDR3: CASSFGSAGEQYF
length: 13
V: TRBV5-6
J: TRBJ2-7

CDR3: CASSSDYQIYEQYF
length: 14
V: TRBV5-1
J: TRBJ2-7

CDR3: CALLDGDYEQYF
length: 12
V: TRBV2
J: TRBJ2-7

CDR3: CASSLGQGANYGYTF
length: 15
V: TRBV28
J: TRBJ1-2

CDR3: CASSLAGRSSYNEQFF
length: 16
V: TRBV7-8
J: TRBJ2-1

CDR3: CASSSGTGTYEQYF
length: 14
V: TRBV7-3
J: TRBJ2-7

CDR3: CASREPGLESTDTQYF
length: 16
V: TRBV28
J: TRBJ2-3

CDR3: CASSLLSGSGNEQNF
length: 15
V: TRBV14
J: TRBJ2-7

CDR3: CASSLVAAGVRGPYNEQFF
length: 19
V: TRBV7-9
J: TRBJ2-1

CDR3: CASRLQGSGGELFF
length: 14
V: TRBV28
J: TRBJ2-2

CDR3: CASSKGGAGRRYNEQFF
length: 17
V: TRBV5-1
J: TRBJ2-1

CDR3: CATSSPPRQTFTQETQYF
length: 18
V: TRBV15
J: TRBJ2-5

CDR3: CASSYSEGVQQYF
length: 13
V: TRBV6-5
J: TRBJ2-7

CDR3: CASSQDEGARNTEAFF
length: 16
V: TRBV4-1
J: TRBJ1-1

CDR3: CASSLPPHTEAFF
length: 13
V: TRBV5-4
J: TRBJ1-1

CDR3: CASSSRQTGSETQYF
length: 15
V: TRBV7-9
J: TRBJ2-5

CDR3: CSALPGTSDIETQYF
length: 15
V: TRBV20-1
J: TRBJ2-5

CDR3: CASSVTGFYEQYF
length: 13
V: TRBV19
J: TRBJ2-7

CDR3: CASSLAGQGNTEAFF
length: 15
V: TRBV7-9
J: TRBJ1-1

CDR3: CASSPLPVYNEQFF
length: 14
V: TRBV7-3
J: TRBJ2-1

CDR3: CASSPRTAGDTQYF
length: 14
V: TRBV27
J: TRBJ2-3

CDR3: CASSLSGGPWNEQFF
length: 15
V: TRBV27
J: TRBJ2-1

CDR3: CSVDWSRGELFF
length: 12
V: TRBV29-1
J: TRBJ1-4

CDR3: CASSLGNRESTDTQYF
length: 16
V: TRBV7-9
J: TRBJ2-3

CDR3: CASKLQDFSYNEQFF
length: 15
V: TRBV6-1
J: TRBJ2-1

CDR3: CSARVAGAGTDTQYF
length: 15
V: TRBV20-1
J: TRBJ2-3

CDR3: CASSPPGHQNTEAFF
length: 15
V: TRBV4-1
J: TRBJ1-1

CDR3: CASKAVPQETQYF
length: 13
V: TRBV7-9
J: TRBJ2-5

CDR3: CASSFGTSGGDNEQFF
length: 16
V: TRBV7-9
J: TRBJ2-1

CDR3: CASSTSRVVPGNTIYF
length: 16
V: TRBV28
J: TRBJ1-3

CDR3: CASSQFGTDRVDEQYF
length: 16
V: TRBV4-1
J: TRBJ2-7

CDR3: CASSLEGLARQPQHF
length: 15
V: TRBV5-1
J: TRBJ1-5

CDR3: CASSPHAGLNTEAFF
length: 15
V: TRBV6-5
J: TRBJ1-1

CDR3: CASSLVGGPTDTQYF
length: 15
V: TRBV7-3
J: TRBJ2-3

CDR3: CASSFSGLLGGYTF
length: 14
V: TRBV27
J: TRBJ1-2

CDR3: CASSYRQGLYEQYF
length: 14
V: TRBV27
J: TRBJ2-7